This TCR beta chain derives from a study of human T cells and chemical hapten exposure. General study findings and limits: Expanded TCRs formed significantly more large CDR3 similarity clusters than controls. Alopecia affected the donors, so their immune response may differ from healthy people's.

V gave up 0 bases and J gave up 9 bases; unmatched junction bases: 7. The germline V gene has CDR1 SGHDN and CDR2 FVKESK. The CDR3 runs to 15 residues. TCRdb reanalysed the RACE reads using MiXCR and keeps one entry per CDR3 protein. This sample has around 300,000 distinct CDR3 sequences; roughly 7.7% occur once, and the top ten carry 0.9% to 1.5%. This clonotype has at least ten counts. Its antigen is not known. Described time point: pre-sensitization, week 0. Treatment denoted: therapeutic diphenylcyclopropenone sensitization with weekly scalp DPC. Researchers extracted total RNA from unfractionated whole blood.

The receptor's source is a man aged 18 to 29 with alopecia areata. Some clones in this sample may be carry-over from other donors' samples. The V and J genes are TRBV14 and TRBJ2-1; 8 nucleotides match TRBD2. This material consisted of whole blood, taken in connection with sensitization to the hapten diphenylcyclopropenone (DPC). The CDR3, as DNA: TGTGCCAGCAGCCAAGAGATACTGGCGGGGGGTGAGCAGTTCTTC. Amino acids: CASSQEILAGGEQFF. Together with reference TRBV14 and TRBJ2-1, the CDR3 gives the full variable domain: EAGVTQFPSHSVIEKGQTVTLRCDPISGHDNLYWYRRVMGKEIKFLLHFVKESKQDESGMPNNRFLAERTGGTYSTLKVQPAELEDSGVYFCASSQEILAGGEQFFGPGTRLTVL.